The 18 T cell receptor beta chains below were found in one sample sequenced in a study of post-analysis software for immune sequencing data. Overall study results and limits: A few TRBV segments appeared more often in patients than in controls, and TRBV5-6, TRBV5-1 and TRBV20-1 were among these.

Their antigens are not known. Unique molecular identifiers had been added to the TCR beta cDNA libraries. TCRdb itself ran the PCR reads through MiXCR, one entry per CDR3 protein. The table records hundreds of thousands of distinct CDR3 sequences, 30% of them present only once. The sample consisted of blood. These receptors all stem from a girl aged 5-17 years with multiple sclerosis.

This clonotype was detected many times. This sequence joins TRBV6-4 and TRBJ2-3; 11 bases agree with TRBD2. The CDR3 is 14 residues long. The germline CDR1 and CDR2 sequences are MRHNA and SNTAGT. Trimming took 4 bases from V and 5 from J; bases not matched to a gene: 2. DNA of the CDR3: TGTGCCAGCAGTGGAGGACTAGCGGGAGATACGCAGTATTTT. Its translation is CASSGGLAGDTQYF.

CDR3 amino acids: CSVSDPFTEAFF. In DNA, the CDR3 is TGCAGCGTTTCCGACCCCTTCACTGAAGCTTTCTTT. The J gene is TRBJ1-1, the V gene TRBV29-1; D is unclear. V lost 5 bases to trimming and J lost 4 bases, with 11 bases between them. Per germline, CDR1 SQVTM and CDR2 ANQGSEA. This CDR3 is built from 12 residues.

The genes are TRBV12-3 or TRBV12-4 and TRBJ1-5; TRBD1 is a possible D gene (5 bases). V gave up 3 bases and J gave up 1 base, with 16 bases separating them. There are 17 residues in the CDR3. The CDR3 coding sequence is TGTGCCAGCAGTTTCTCGCTGGGTAGGGACAGCAATCAGCCCCAGCATTTT. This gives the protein CASSFSLGRDSNQPQHF.

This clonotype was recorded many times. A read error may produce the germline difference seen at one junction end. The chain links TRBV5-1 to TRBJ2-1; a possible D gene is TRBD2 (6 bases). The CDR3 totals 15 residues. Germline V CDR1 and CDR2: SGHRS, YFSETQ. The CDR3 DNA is TGTGCCAGCAGTTTAGTTAGCGGCTCCTACAATGAGCAGTTCTTC. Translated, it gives CASSLVSGSYNEQFF. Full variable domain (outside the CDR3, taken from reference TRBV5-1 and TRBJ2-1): KAGVTQTPRYLIKTRGQQVTLSCSPISGHRSVSWYQQTPGQGLQFLFEYFSETQRNKGNFPGRFSGRQFSNSRSEMNVSTLELGDSALYLCASSLVSGSYNEQFFGPGTRLTVL.

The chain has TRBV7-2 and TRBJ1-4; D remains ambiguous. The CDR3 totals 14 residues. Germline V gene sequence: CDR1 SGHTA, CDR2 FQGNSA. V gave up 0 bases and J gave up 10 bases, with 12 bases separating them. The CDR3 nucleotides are TGTGCCAGCAGCTTAGCTGTGGATAACGGAAAACTGTTTTTT. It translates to CASSLAVDNGKLFF.

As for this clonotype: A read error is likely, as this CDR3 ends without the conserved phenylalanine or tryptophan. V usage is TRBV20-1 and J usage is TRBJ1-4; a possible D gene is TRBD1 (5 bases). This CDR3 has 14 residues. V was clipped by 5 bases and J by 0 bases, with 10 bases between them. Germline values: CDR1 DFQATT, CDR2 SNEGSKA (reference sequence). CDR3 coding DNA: TGCAGTGCTGACAGAGTTCCAACTAATGAAAAACTGTTTTCT. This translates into CSADRVPTNEKLFS.

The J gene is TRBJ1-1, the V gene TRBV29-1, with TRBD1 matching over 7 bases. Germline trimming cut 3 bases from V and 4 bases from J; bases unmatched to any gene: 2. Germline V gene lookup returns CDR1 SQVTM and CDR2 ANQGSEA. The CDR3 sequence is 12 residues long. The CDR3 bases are TGCAGCGTTGAGACAGGGAGCACTGAAGCTTTCTTT. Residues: CSVETGSTEAFF.

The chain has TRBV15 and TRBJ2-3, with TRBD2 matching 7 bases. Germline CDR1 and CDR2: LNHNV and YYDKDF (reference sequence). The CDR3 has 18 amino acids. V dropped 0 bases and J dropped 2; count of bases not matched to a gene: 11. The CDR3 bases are TGTGCCACCAGCAGAGATACCGGGGCTAGCGGCCCCACAGATACGCAGTATTTT. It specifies CATSRDTGASGPTDTQYF.

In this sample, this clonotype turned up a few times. The CDR3 protein is CASSWPREGGSYTEAFF. In DNA, the CDR3 is TGCGCCAGCAGCTGGCCCCGGGAAGGGGGGTCCTACACTGAAGCTTTCTTT. The V call is TRBV5-1, the J call TRBJ1-1; a weak D match, TRBD1 (6 bases). Deletions cut 3 bases from V and 3 bases from J, with 21 bases between. Germline CDR1 is SGHRS and CDR2 is YFSETQ. The CDR3 is 17 residues long.

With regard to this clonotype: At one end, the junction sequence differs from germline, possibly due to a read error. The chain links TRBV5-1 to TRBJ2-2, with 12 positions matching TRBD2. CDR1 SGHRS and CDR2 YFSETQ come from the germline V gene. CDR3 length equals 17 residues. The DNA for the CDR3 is TGCGCCAGCAGCCACCGGACTAGCGGGACGAACACCGGGGAGCGGTTTTTT. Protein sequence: CASSHRTSGTNTGERFF.

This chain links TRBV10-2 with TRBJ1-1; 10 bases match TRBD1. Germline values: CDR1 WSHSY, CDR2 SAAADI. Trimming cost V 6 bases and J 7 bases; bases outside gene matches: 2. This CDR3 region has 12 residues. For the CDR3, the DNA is TGCGCCAGCAGGGACAGGGGGTTTGAAGCTTTCTTT. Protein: CASRDRGFEAFF.

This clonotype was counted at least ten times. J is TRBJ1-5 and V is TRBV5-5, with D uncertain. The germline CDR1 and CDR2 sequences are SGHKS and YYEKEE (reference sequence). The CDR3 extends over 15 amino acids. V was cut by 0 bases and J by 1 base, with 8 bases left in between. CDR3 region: CASSLGAVSNQPQHF. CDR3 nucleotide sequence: TGTGCCAGCAGCTTGGGGGCAGTAAGCAATCAGCCCCAGCATTTT.

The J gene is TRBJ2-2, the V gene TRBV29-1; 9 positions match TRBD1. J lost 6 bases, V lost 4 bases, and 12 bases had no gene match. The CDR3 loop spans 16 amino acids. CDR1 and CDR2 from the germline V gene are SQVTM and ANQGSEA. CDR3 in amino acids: CSVAFRGTGGAGELFF. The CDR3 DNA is TGCAGCGTTGCATTCAGGGGAACAGGGGGCGCCGGGGAGCTGTTTTTT.

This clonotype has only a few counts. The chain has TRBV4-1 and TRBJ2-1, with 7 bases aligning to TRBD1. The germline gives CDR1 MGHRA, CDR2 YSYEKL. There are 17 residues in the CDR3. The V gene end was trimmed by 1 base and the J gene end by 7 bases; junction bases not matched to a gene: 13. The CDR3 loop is CASSQVNLGFRGNEQFF. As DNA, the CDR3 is TGCGCCAGCAGCCAAGTTAATTTAGGATTCAGGGGGAATGAGCAGTTCTTC.

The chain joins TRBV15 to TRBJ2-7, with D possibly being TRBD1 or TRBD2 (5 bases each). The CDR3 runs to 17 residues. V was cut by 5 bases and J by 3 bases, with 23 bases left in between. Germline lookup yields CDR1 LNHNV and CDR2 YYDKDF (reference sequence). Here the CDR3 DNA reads TGTGCCACCAGCTTGTCCCTCGAAGTCGGGACGGGCTACGAGCAGTACTTC. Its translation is CATSLSLEVGTGYEQYF. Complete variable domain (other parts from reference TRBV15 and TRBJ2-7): DAMVIQNPRYQVTQFGKPVTLSCSQTLNHNVMYWYQQKSSQAPKLLFHYYDKDFNNEADTPDNFQSRRPNTSFCFLDIRSPGLGDTAMYLCATSLSLEVGTGYEQYFGPGTRLTVT.

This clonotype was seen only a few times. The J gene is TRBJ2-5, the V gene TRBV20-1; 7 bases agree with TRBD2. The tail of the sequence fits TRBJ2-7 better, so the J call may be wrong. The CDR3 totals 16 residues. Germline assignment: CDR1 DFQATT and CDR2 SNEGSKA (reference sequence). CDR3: CSARDPDLAGEYEQYF. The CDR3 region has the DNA TGCAGTGCTAGAGACCCCGATTTAGCGGGCGAATACGAGCAGTACTTC.

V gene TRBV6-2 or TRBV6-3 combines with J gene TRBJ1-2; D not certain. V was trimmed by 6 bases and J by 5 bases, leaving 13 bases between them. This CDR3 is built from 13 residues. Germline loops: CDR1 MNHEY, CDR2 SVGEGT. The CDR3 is CASSSGELYGYTF. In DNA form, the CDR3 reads TGTGCCAGCAGCTCGGGTGAATTATATGGCTACACCTTC.

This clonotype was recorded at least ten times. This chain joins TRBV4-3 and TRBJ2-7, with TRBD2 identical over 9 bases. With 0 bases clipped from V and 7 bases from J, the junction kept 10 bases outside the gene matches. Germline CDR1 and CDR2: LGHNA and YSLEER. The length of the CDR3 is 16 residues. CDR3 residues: CASSQDIAGDSGEQYF. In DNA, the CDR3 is TGCGCCAGCAGCCAAGATATAGCGGGAGATTCGGGGGAGCAGTACTTC.